The 31 T cell receptor beta chains presented below share a single source sample, sequenced in a study of T cell responses to AZD1222 COVID-19 vaccine. Sequencing used immunoSEQ multiplex PCR; TCRdb keeps in-frame clones, though not all of them. Here the sample spans approximately 30,000 clones, approximately 80% being singletons. The sequences come from peripheral blood, collected 28 days after the second AZD1222 dose. Receptors originate from an adult who received the AZD1222 COVID-19 vaccine.

This clone was counted once. This chain uses TRBV9 with TRBJ1-5; D is undetermined. From germline, CDR1 is SGDLS and CDR2 YYNGEE. V was shortened by 0 bases and J by 0 bases, with 7 bases between the two germline ends. The CDR3 runs to 15 residues. CDR3 in DNA: TGTGCCAGCAGCGTAGGTGGCAATAGCAATCAGCCCCAGCATTTT. It translates to CASSVGGNSNQPQHF. Using reference TRBV9 and TRBJ1-5 for the parts outside the CDR3, the full variable domain is DSGVTQTPKHLITATGQRVTLRCSPRSGDLSVYWYQQSLDQGLQFLIQYYNGEERAKGNILERFSAQQFPDLHSELNLSSLELGDSALYFCASSVGGNSNQPQHFGDGTRLSIL.

V and J are TRBV7-9 and TRBJ2-3; D might be TRBD2 (5 bases). Germline CDR1 SEHNR, CDR2 FQNEAQ (reference sequence). The V and J ends lost 6 bases and 2 bases respectively, with 15 bases between them. The length of the CDR3 is 15 residues. CDR3 sequence: CASSLRGPATDTQYF. CDR3 nucleotide sequence: TGTGCCAGCAGTCTACGAGGGCCAGCCACAGATACGCAGTATTTT.

The V and J genes are TRBV5-1 and TRBJ2-5; 7 bases are shared with TRBD2. CDR1 and CDR2 (germline): SGHRS, YFSETQ. The CDR3 length is 14 residues. V trimming: 0 bases; J trimming: 9 bases; junction bases outside the gene matches: 8. CDR3 DNA sequence: TGCGCCAGCAGCTTGGAAGGCAGGGCGGGGGCCCAGTACTTC. Amino acids: CASSLEGRAGAQYF.

The rearrangement joins TRBV2 to TRBJ2-7, with TRBD1 as a possible D gene (6 bases). Germline V gives CDR1 SNHLY, CDR2 FYNNEI. The germline V and J ends were trimmed by 8 bases and 0 bases, with 8 bases remaining between them. The CDR3 runs 12 residues. CDR3 nucleotide sequence: TGTGCCAGCCGGGACAACTCCTACGAGCAGTACTTC. It encodes CASRDNSYEQYF.

This rearrangement joins TRBV6-5 to TRBJ2-6; possibly TRBD1 for D (5 bases). The CDR3 extends over 15 amino acids. V lost 6 bases and J lost 1, with 10 bases in between. Germline V lookup: CDR1 MNHEY, CDR2 SVGAGI. CDR3 sequence reads: CASRPQGSGANVLTF. CDR3 DNA: TGTGCCAGCAGACCTCAGGGATCTGGGGCCAACGTCCTGACTTTC.

This clone was seen more than once but under ten times. The V call is TRBV5-1, the J call TRBJ1-1; D remains ambiguous. Between the trimmed V and J ends, which lost 3 bases and 3 bases, there was a span of 12 bases. Looked up from germline, CDR1 is SGHRS and CDR2 is YFSETQ. The CDR3 is 14 residues long. The CDR3 DNA is TGCGCCAGCAGCTCCCGCGGGTCGGACACTGAAGCTTTCTTT. As protein: CASSSRGSDTEAFF.

The chain carries TRBV7-9 and TRBJ2-7; TRBD2 agrees at 11 bases. Unmatched junction bases numbered 12, after V lost 10 bases and J lost 4 bases. The CDR3 covers 15 residues. Germline CDR1 is SEHNR and CDR2 is FQNEAQ (reference sequence). CDR3 residues: CAITRGASGRYEQYV. CDR3 DNA: TGTGCCATCACCCGGGGGGCTAGCGGGAGGTACGAGCAGTACGTC.

The chain couples TRBV20-1 to TRBJ1-2; no clear D. Trimming pared 3 bases from V and 8 bases from J, leaving 13 bases between. In germline, CDR1 is DFQATT, CDR2 SNEGSKA (reference sequence). CDR3 length equals 12 residues. CDR3 region: CSASTETGGYTF. In DNA, the CDR3 is TGCAGTGCTAGTACGGAGACGGGAGGCTACACCTTC.

V usage is TRBV2 and J usage is TRBJ1-4; D is possibly TRBD1 (6 bases). V lost 0 bases and J lost 8, with 13 bases in between. The CDR3 sequence is 15 residues long. CDR1 is SNHLY, CDR2 FYNNEI, per germline. CDR3: CASSEARTVREKLFF. The CDR3 nucleotides read TGTGCCAGCAGTGAAGCACGGACAGTCCGAGAAAAACTGTTTTTT.

V gene TRBV5-1 combines with J gene TRBJ1-1, with 10 bases lining up with TRBD1. This CDR3 contains 14 residues. The trim removed 5 bases at V and 4 bases at J, leaving 5 bases unmatched. Germline V gene data show CDR1 as SGHRS and CDR2 as YFSETQ. In DNA, the CDR3 is TGCGCCAGCAGACGACAGGGGGCGATCACTGAAGCTTTCTTT. This encodes CASRRQGAITEAFF.

The chain combines TRBV15 with TRBJ1-6; D perhaps matches TRBD1 (5 bases). This CDR3 spans 16 amino acids. Germline V gene data show CDR1 as LNHNV and CDR2 as YYDKDF (reference sequence). The V and J ends lost 0 bases and 6 bases respectively, with 12 bases between them. This CDR3 reads CATSRDRGRSNSPLHF. The CDR3, as DNA: TGTGCCACCAGCAGAGATCGGGGACGGAGTAATTCACCCCTCCACTTT.

In its sample, this clone was seen a few times. This rearrangement joins TRBV5-4 to TRBJ1-2; no definite D call. The CDR3 has 15 amino acids. The V gene lost 0 bases and the J gene lost 3 bases, with 12 bases spanning the gap. Germline CDR1 is SGHNT and CDR2 is YYREEE (reference sequence). Here the CDR3 reads CASSLVEFPDYGYTF. CDR3 DNA: TGTGCCAGCAGCTTGGTGGAGTTTCCAGACTATGGCTACACCTTC. The whole variable domain, filled in from reference TRBV5-4 and TRBJ1-2, reads ETGVTQSPTHLIKTRGQQVTLRCSSQSGHNTVSWYQQALGQGPQFIFQYYREEENGRGNFPPRFSGLQFPNYSSELNVNALELDDSALYLCASSLVEFPDYGYTFGSGTRLTVV.

This chain joins TRBV5-1 and TRBJ2-7, with TRBD2 matching 9 bases. Germline values: CDR1 SGHRS, CDR2 YFSETQ. The V gene end was trimmed by 4 bases and the J gene end by 4 bases; junction bases not matched to a gene: 9. CDR3 size: 15 residues. CDR3 nucleotides: TGCGCCAGCAGCCCCTCAGCGGGAGGCGCTTACGAGCAGTACGTC. Protein sequence: CASSPSAGGAYEQYV.

This clone has just a few counts. The genes are TRBV28 and TRBJ2-3, with TRBD2 matching 12 bases. Looked up from germline, CDR1 is MDHEN and CDR2 is SYDVKM. This CDR3 has 16 amino acids. Trimming took 2 bases from V and 3 from J; bases not matched to a gene: 3. As DNA, the CDR3 is TGTGCCAGCAGTTTAGCGACTAGCGGGAGTACAGATACGCAGTATTTT. Protein: CASSLATSGSTDTQYF.

The chain has TRBV6-4 and TRBJ2-7; weak D call: TRBD2 (6 bases). There are 13 residues in the CDR3. V shed 5 bases and J shed 9 bases, with 17 bases lying between them. Germline CDR1 reads MRHNA; CDR2 reads SNTAGT. DNA for the CDR3: TGTGCCAGCAGTCCCGGGAGTTCCTCCGGGCAGTACGTC. Translating gives CASSPGSSSGQYV.

This chain links TRBV7-6 with TRBJ2-5; 8 bases agree with TRBD2. The V gene end was trimmed by 3 bases and the J gene end by 4 bases; junction bases not matched to a gene: 10. Germline V gives CDR1 SGHVS, CDR2 FNYEAQ. CDR3 length: 16 amino acids. This CDR3 reads CASSFSTGGQGETQYF. The CDR3 nucleotides read TGTGCCAGCAGCTTCTCTACGGGGGGGCAGGGAGAGACCCAGTACTTC.

This clone came up once. The chain recombines TRBV2 with TRBJ1-3, with a possible D match to TRBD1 (6 bases). Germline CDR1 SNHLY, CDR2 FYNNEI. This CDR3 is built from 16 residues. Deletions cut 0 bases from V and 0 bases from J, with 9 bases between. Here the CDR3 reads CASSEARGSSGNTIYF. The CDR3 DNA follows: TGTGCCAGCAGTGAAGCCAGGGGTTCCTCTGGAAACACCATATATTTT.

A few counts support this clone. The V call is TRBV5-4, the J call TRBJ1-2; TRBD1 agrees at 11 bases. The germline CDR1 and CDR2 sequences are SGHNT and YYREEE (reference sequence). The CDR3 sequence is 16 residues long. After removal of 7 bases from V and 2 bases from J, the junction contained 10 bases not matched to a gene. The CDR3 loop is CASWGDRGYRNYGYTF. The CDR3 nucleotides read TGTGCCAGCTGGGGGGACAGGGGGTACAGGAACTATGGCTACACCTTC. Using reference TRBV5-4 and TRBJ1-2 for the parts outside the CDR3, the full variable domain is ETGVTQSPTHLIKTRGQQVTLRCSSQSGHNTVSWYQQALGQGPQFIFQYYREEENGRGNFPPRFSGLQFPNYSSELNVNALELDDSALYLCASWGDRGYRNYGYTFGSGTRLTVV.

The chain employs TRBV19 and TRBJ1-4; the D gene is possibly TRBD1 (5 bases). V gave up 4 bases and J gave up 5 bases, with 14 bases separating them. Germline assignment: CDR1 LNHDA and CDR2 SQIVND (reference sequence). The CDR3 is made up of 15 amino acids. The CDR3 protein is CASSNQGTANEKLFF. The CDR3 nucleotides read TGTGCCAGTAGTAATCAAGGGACGGCGAATGAAAAACTGTTTTTT.

The V gene is TRBV5-6, the J gene TRBJ2-7; the D is unclear. The CDR3 contains 13 residues. CDR1 and CDR2 (germline): SGHDT, YYEEEE. Deletions cut 0 bases from V and 2 bases from J, with 6 bases between. The CDR3 sequence: CASSLGAAYEQYF. CDR3 DNA sequence: TGTGCCAGCAGCTTGGGGGCTGCCTACGAGCAGTACTTC.

This clone came up a few times. The chain couples TRBV19 to TRBJ2-2; D gene unclear. V dropped 6 bases and J dropped 3 bases, with 11 bases sitting between them. This CDR3 region has 14 residues. Germline CDR1 LNHDA, CDR2 SQIVND (reference sequence). The CDR3 DNA reads TGTGCCAGTAGCGGGCGCGGATACACCGGGGAGCTGTTTTTT. This gives the protein CASSGRGYTGELFF.

The chain links TRBV7-9 to TRBJ2-7; D may be TRBD1 or TRBD2 (5 bases each). V lost 0 bases and J lost 2, with 14 bases in between. The CDR3 covers 16 residues. Looked up from germline, CDR1 is SEHNR and CDR2 is FQNEAQ (reference sequence). This CDR3 is CASSLAGDPETYEQYF. The CDR3 bases are TGTGCCAGCAGCTTAGCCGGGGACCCAGAGACCTACGAGCAGTACTTC.

The V and J genes are TRBV7-8 and TRBJ1-3, with D possibly TRBD1 on 6 matching bases. Trimming removed 3 bases from V and 0 bases from J, with 12 bases in between. Germline V gene data show CDR1 as SGHVS and CDR2 as FQNEAQ. The CDR3 has 16 residues. CDR3 nucleotide sequence: TGTGCCAGCAGCTTGACGGACAGCGACTCTGGAAACACCATATATTTT. This sequence encodes CASSLTDSDSGNTIYF.

V is TRBV9 and J is TRBJ2-1, with 7 bases matching TRBD1. The V and J ends lost 3 bases and 9 bases, in that order; junction bases with no gene match: 3. Germline V gene lookup returns CDR1 SGDLS and CDR2 YYNGEE. CDR3 length: 12 amino acids. The CDR3 loop is CASSAEGAEQFF. CDR3 DNA: TGTGCCAGCAGCGCAGAGGGGGCTGAGCAGTTCTTC.

V usage is TRBV11-3 and J usage is TRBJ1-4; possible D gene TRBD1, 5 bases. The CDR3 consists of 15 residues. The V and J ends lost 7 bases and 7 bases respectively, with 19 bases between them. Germline loops: CDR1 SGHNT, CDR2 YENEEA. CDR3 protein: CASTLTGTGSEKLFF. DNA of the CDR3: TGTGCCAGCACCTTGACCGGGACTGGAAGTGAAAAACTGTTTTTT.

This chain connects TRBV11-3 to TRBJ2-1; D gene uncertain. V shed 1 base and J shed 8 bases, with 15 bases lying between them. The length of the CDR3 is 15 residues. Germline-derived CDR1 and CDR2 are SGHNT and YENEEA. The chain's CDR3 is CASSLGAVASHEQFF. CDR3 DNA: TGTGCCAGCAGCTTAGGGGCAGTGGCCTCGCATGAGCAGTTCTTC.

This clone was picked up one time. The rearrangement uses TRBV7-2 and TRBJ2-7; D might be TRBD2 (6 bases). Germline CDR1 reads SGHTA; CDR2 reads FQGNSA. The CDR3 sequence is 12 residues long. Trimming shortened V by 4 bases and J by 6 bases, and 10 bases separated the two germline ends. The CDR3 loop is CASSSRGGEQYV. The CDR3 DNA sequence: TGTGCCAGCAGCTCAAGGGGAGGCGAGCAGTACGTC.

The chain combines TRBV29-1 with TRBJ2-3; perhaps TRBD1 as D (6 bases). CDR1 SQVTM and CDR2 ANQGSEA come from the germline V gene. The germline V and J ends were trimmed by 0 bases and 0 bases, with 13 bases remaining between them. The CDR3 contains 16 residues. The CDR3, as DNA: TGCAGCGTTGAAGATTCCAGGGGCAGGAGCACAGATACGCAGTATTTT. It specifies CSVEDSRGRSTDTQYF.

The chain employs TRBV19 and TRBJ1-6, with D perhaps matching TRBD1 (6 bases). Deletions cut 6 bases from V and 3 bases from J, with 15 bases between. The CDR3 is 16 amino acids. The germline V gene has CDR1 LNHDA and CDR2 SQIVND (reference sequence). DNA of the CDR3: TGTGCCAGTAGACCTACGGACAGCTACTATAATTCACCCCTCCACTTT. Translating gives CASRPTDSYYNSPLHF.

J is TRBJ1-5 and V is TRBV29-1, with 9 bases aligning to TRBD1. The length of the CDR3 is 12 residues. Germline V gives CDR1 SQVTM, CDR2 ANQGSEA. The junction had 1 base not matched to a gene; V was cut back by 6 bases and J by 4 bases. CDR3 amino acids: CSVGTGNQPQHF. The CDR3 DNA reads as TGCAGCGTGGGGACAGGGAATCAGCCCCAGCATTTT.

V usage is TRBV4-1 and J usage is TRBJ1-5; D gene unclear. This CDR3 is 15 amino acids long. Germline V gene sequence: CDR1 MGHRA, CDR2 YSYEKL. The V and J ends lost 1 base and 4 bases respectively, with 11 bases between them. CDR3 loop: CASSQVKAENQPQHF. DNA for the CDR3: TGCGCCAGCAGCCAAGTGAAGGCAGAAAATCAGCCCCAGCATTTT.